These 18 T cell receptor beta chains originate from one sample sequenced in a study of blood T cells in healthy people across ages. Then a second PCR, running roughly 7 to 11 cycles, was carried out with a sample-barcoded 5' primer and a J-beta primer mix. TCRdb reprocessed the 5' RACE reads with MiXCR, giving one entry per CDR3 protein. The sample carries some 880,000 distinct CDR3 sequences, 35% to 40% recorded once. The sample was blood. Receptors originate from a man aged 18 to 30 in good health.

This sequence joins TRBV12-3 or TRBV12-4 and TRBJ2-3, with 11 bases aligning to TRBD2. The V and J ends lost 7 bases and 0 bases, in that order; junction bases with no gene match: 6. The CDR3 is made up of 16 amino acids. Written as DNA, the CDR3 is TGTGCCAGCACTCTCGGGACTAGCGGCAGCACAGATACGCAGTATTTT. Translation gives CASTLGTSGSTDTQYF.

The chain recombines TRBV9 with TRBJ2-5; no definite D call. CDR3 length: 13 amino acids. Trimming took 1 base from V and 11 from J, leaving 15 bases between them. The germline CDR1 and CDR2 sequences are SGDLS and YYNGEE. The CDR3 sequence: CASSVWDYNEQYF. CDR3 in DNA: TGTGCCAGCAGCGTATGGGATTACAATGAGCAGTACTTC.

This chain joins TRBV2 and TRBJ2-2; D is undetermined. Germline V gene lookup returns CDR1 SNHLY and CDR2 FYNNEI. The CDR3 sequence is 15 residues long. The V gene lost 2 bases and the J gene lost 2 bases, with 9 bases spanning the gap. The CDR3 DNA is TGTGCCAGCAGTGAATATGGGGTTAACACCGGGGAGCTGTTTTTT. Translation gives CASSEYGVNTGELFF.

This chain links TRBV6-6 with TRBJ2-7; D unclear. V was clipped by 6 bases and J by 5 bases, with 11 bases between them. The CDR3 length is 12 residues. Looked up from germline, CDR1 is MNHNY and CDR2 is SVGAGI (reference sequence). The CDR3 nucleotides read TGTGCCAGCAGGGGGATTGGGGACGAGCAGTACTTC. Translation: CASRGIGDEQYF.

CDR3: CASSTPARQGEETQYF. The CDR3 nucleotides read TGTGCCAGCAGTACCCCAGCCCGACAGGGAGAGGAGACCCAGTACTTC. The chain has TRBV6-2 or TRBV6-3 and TRBJ2-5; the match to TRBD1 covers 7 bases. The V and J ends lost 5 bases and 5 bases, in that order; junction bases with no gene match: 14. Germline loops: CDR1 MNHEY, CDR2 SVGEGT. The CDR3 extends over 16 amino acids.

The genes are TRBV7-9 and TRBJ2-7; D ambiguous. The CDR3 sequence is 13 residues long. Trimming removed 6 bases from V and 3 bases from J, with 12 bases in between. Germline V gene lookup returns CDR1 SEHNR and CDR2 FQNEAQ (reference sequence). The CDR3 DNA follows: TGTGCCAGCAGTAGGGCGAATAACTACGAGCAGTACTTC. Translation gives CASSRANNYEQYF.

The V gene is TRBV7-2, the J gene TRBJ1-2; D call uncertain. The ends were cut back, 1 base at V and 7 bases at J, with 10 bases in the middle. The CDR3 consists of 13 residues. Germline CDR1 SGHTA, CDR2 FQGNSA. The DNA of the CDR3 is TGTGCCAGCAGCTTAGAATTCAGGCGTGGCTACACCTTC. It codes for CASSLEFRRGYTF.

In its sample, this clonotype was seen a few times. The chain links TRBV14 to TRBJ1-2, with D perhaps matching TRBD1 (6 bases). From germline, CDR1 is SGHDN and CDR2 FVKESK. V was clipped by 1 base and J by 5 bases, with 11 bases between them. The CDR3 has 14 residues. This CDR3 is CASSQAGVVYGYTF. CDR3 coding DNA: TGTGCCAGCAGCCAAGCAGGGGTGGTTTATGGCTACACCTTC.

The chain links TRBV9 to TRBJ2-5; 10 nucleotides agree with TRBD2. Germline V gene sequence: CDR1 SGDLS, CDR2 YYNGEE. There are 18 residues in the CDR3. V was pared by 4 bases and J by 11 bases, with 23 bases of the junction left unmatched. CDR3 coding DNA: TGTGCCAGCAGCCCTCCGTTAAGAGCGGGGGGGCCTGGGAAGGAGCAGTACTTC. Translated, it gives CASSPPLRAGGPGKEQYF.

Many counts were recorded for this clonotype. The chain employs TRBV4-2 and TRBJ2-5; either TRBD1 or TRBD2 may fit D (6 bases each). The CDR3 length is 15 residues. CDR1 and CDR2 from the germline V gene are LGHNA and YNFKEQ. The V gene lost 0 bases and the J gene lost 1 base, with 9 bases spanning the gap. The CDR3 protein is CASSQEWGAQETQYF. DNA for the CDR3: TGTGCCAGCAGCCAAGAGTGGGGGGCCCAAGAGACCCAGTACTTC.

This clonotype was detected only a few times. This CDR3 reads CSARGQGLGYGYTF. The CDR3 region has the DNA TGCAGTGCTAGGGGACAGGGGCTGGGGTATGGCTACACCTTC. The rearrangement uses TRBV20-1 and TRBJ1-2, with 10 bases lining up with TRBD1. This CDR3 region has 14 residues. The V segment lost 3 bases and the J segment 5 bases; nucleotides outside the gene matches: 6. The germline V gene has CDR1 DFQATT and CDR2 SNEGSKA (reference sequence).

The J gene is TRBJ2-1, the V gene TRBV7-6; 9 bases are a match to TRBD1. Losses at the gene ends were 10 bases for V and 2 bases for J; bases not matched to a gene: 9. Germline V gene sequence: CDR1 SGHVS, CDR2 FNYEAQ. This CDR3 region has 15 residues. DNA of the CDR3: TGTGCCACCAGTTTGGGGACAGGGACCTACAATGAGCAGTTCTTC. This encodes CATSLGTGTYNEQFF.

As for this clonotype: Germline and junction disagree at one end, which may indicate a read error. The genes are TRBV7-3 and TRBJ2-1, with TRBD2 matching 11 bases. This CDR3 has 15 residues. Germline CDR1 is SGHTA and CDR2 is FQGTGA. CDR3 amino acids: CTSSPSGGYYNEQFF. DNA for the CDR3: TGTACCAGCAGTCCTAGCGGGGGGTACTACAATGAGCAGTTCTTC.

The sample holds many counts of this clonotype. The chain has TRBV20-1 and TRBJ2-1; 9 bases align to TRBD1. Germline V gene data show CDR1 as DFQATT and CDR2 as SNEGSKA (reference sequence). The J segment lost 6 bases and the V segment lost 3 bases, leaving 12 bases of the junction unmatched. The CDR3 length is 16 residues. CDR3 sequence: CSASGAGQGRVNEQFF. The CDR3 DNA follows: TGCAGTGCTAGTGGAGCCGGACAGGGGAGGGTCAATGAGCAGTTCTTC.

V is TRBV5-1 and J is TRBJ1-1; a possible D gene is TRBD1 (5 bases). V was shortened by 6 bases and J by 1 base, with 19 bases between the two germline ends. The CDR3 is 16 amino acids. From germline, CDR1 is SGHRS and CDR2 YFSETQ. The CDR3 coding sequence is TGCGCCAGCACCGGGACGGCGGGTGCCTCGAACACTGAAGCTTTCTTT. This encodes CASTGTAGASNTEAFF. Full variable domain (remainder filled in from reference TRBV5-1 and TRBJ1-1): KAGVTQTPRYLIKTRGQQVTLSCSPISGHRSVSWYQQTPGQGLQFLFEYFSETQRNKGNFPGRFSGRQFSNSRSEMNVSTLELGDSALYLCASTGTAGASNTEAFFGQGTRLTVV.

For this clonotype: A much larger clone sits a single nucleotide away, making a read error possible. The V and J genes are TRBV6-5 and TRBJ2-1, with a tentative D call TRBD1 (7 bases). CDR3 size: 12 residues. Germline CDR1 MNHEY, CDR2 SVGAGI. The DNA of the CDR3 is TGTGCCAGCGGCAGGGGGGACAATGAGAAGTTCTTC. It is translated as CASGRGDNEKFF.

The gene calls are TRBV6-5 and TRBJ2-3; the match to TRBD2 covers 9 bases. V trimming: 8 bases; J trimming: 5 bases; junction bases outside the gene matches: 11. The germline V gene has CDR1 MNHEY and CDR2 SVGAGI. The CDR3 runs 15 residues. The CDR3 DNA reads TGTGCCAGCGGGCCGGGACTAGCAAGGCGAGATACGCAGTATTTT. Translating gives CASGPGLARRDTQYF.

This clonotype appeared a few times. This chain links TRBV12-3 or TRBV12-4 with TRBJ1-2, with 7 bases fitting TRBD1. The CDR3 runs 14 residues. Trimming at V came to 4 bases and at J to 4 bases, leaving 6 bases not matched to a gene. In nucleotides, the CDR3 is TGTGCCAGCAGTTCAACCGGGACAGTCTATGGCTACACCTTC. Translation: CASSSTGTVYGYTF.